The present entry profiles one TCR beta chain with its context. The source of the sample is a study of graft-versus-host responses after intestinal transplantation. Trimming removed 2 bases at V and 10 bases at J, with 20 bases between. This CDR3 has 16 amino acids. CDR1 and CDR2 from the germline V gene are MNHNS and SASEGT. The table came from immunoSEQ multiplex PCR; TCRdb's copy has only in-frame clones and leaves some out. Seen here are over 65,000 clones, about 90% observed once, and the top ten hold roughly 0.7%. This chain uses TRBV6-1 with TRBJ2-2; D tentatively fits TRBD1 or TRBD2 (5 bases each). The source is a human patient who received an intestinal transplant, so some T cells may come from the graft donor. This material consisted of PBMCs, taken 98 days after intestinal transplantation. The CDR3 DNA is TGTGCCAGCAGTGAAATCGGGGCTCCCTTTAATGTGGAGCTGTTTTTT. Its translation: CASSEIGAPFNVELFF.